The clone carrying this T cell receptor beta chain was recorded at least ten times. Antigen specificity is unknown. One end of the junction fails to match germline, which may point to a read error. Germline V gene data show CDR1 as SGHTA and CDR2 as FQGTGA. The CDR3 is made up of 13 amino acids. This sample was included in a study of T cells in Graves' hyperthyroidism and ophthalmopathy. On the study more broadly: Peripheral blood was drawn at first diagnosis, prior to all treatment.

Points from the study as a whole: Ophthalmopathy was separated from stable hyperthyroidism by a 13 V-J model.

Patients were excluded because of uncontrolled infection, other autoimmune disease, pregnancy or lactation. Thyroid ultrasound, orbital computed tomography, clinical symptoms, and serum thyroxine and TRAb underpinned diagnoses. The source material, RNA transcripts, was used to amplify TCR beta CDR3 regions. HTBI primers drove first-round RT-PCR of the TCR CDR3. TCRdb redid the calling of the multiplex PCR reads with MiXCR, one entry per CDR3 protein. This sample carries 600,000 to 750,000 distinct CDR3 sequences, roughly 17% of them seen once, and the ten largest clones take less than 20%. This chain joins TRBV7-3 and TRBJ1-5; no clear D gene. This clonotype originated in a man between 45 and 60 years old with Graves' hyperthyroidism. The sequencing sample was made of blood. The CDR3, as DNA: TGTGCCAGCAGTTTAACTTCCAATCAGCCCCAGCATTTT. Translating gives CASSLTSNQPQHF. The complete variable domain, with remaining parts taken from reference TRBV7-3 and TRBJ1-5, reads GAGVSQTPSNKVTEKGKYVELRCDPISGHTALYWYRQSLGQGPEFLIYFQGTGAADDSGLPNDRFFAVRPEGSVSTLKIQRTERGDSAVYLCASSLTSNQPQHFGDGTRLSIL.